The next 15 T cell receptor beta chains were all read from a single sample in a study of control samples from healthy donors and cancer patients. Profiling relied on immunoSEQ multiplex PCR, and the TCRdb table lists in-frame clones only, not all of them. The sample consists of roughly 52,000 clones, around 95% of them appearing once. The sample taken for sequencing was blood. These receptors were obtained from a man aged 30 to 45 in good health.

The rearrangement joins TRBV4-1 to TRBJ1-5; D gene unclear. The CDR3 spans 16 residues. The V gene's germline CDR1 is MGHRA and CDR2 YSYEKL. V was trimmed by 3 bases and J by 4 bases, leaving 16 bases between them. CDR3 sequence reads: CASSHPLEGPNQPQHF. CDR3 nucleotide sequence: TGCGCCAGCAGCCACCCTTTAGAAGGGCCGAATCAGCCCCAGCATTTT.

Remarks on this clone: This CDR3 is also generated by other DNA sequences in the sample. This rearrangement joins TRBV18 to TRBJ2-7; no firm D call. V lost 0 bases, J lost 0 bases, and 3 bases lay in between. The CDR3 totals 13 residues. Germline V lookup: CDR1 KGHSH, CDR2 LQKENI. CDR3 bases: TGTGCCAGCTCACCACCGAGCTCCTACGAGCAGTACTTC. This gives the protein CASSPPSSYEQYF.

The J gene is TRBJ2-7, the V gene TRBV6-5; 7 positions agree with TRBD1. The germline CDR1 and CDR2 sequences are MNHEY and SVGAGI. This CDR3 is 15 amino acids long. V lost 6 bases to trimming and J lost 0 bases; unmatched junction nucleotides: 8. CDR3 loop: CASSRDSLSSYEQYF. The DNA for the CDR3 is TGTGCCAGCAGCCGGGACAGCCTGAGCTCCTACGAGCAGTACTTC.

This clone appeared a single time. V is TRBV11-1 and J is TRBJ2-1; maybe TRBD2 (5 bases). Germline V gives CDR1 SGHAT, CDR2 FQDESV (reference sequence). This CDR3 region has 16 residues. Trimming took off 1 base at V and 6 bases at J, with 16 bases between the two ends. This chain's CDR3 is CASSLVTADLINEQFF. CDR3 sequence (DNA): TGTGCCAGCAGCTTAGTTACAGCGGACTTAATCAATGAGCAGTTCTTC.

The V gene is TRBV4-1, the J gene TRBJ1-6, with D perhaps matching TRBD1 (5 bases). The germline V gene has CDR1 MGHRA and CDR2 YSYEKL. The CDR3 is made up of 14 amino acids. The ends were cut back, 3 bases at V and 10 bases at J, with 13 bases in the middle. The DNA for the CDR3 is TGCGCCAGCAGCCACCAGGGTAAGGGCTCACCCCTCCACTTT. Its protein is CASSHQGKGSPLHF.

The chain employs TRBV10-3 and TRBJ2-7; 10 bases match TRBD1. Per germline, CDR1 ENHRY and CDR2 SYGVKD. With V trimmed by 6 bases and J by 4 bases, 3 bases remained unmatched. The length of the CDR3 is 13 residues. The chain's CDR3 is CAIRPGQGYEQYF. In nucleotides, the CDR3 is TGTGCCATCAGGCCGGGACAGGGGTACGAGCAGTACTTC.

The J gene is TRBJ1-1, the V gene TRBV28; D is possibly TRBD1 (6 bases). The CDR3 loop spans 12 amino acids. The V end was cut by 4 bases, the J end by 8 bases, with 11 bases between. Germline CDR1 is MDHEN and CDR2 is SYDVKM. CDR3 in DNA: TGTGCCAGCAGTTGGCCCCAGGGGGAAGCTTTCTTT. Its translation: CASSWPQGEAFF.

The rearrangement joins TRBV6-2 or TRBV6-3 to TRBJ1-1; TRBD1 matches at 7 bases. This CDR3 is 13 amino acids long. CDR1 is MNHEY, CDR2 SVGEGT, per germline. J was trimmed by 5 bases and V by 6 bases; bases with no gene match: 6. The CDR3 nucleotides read TGTGCCAGCAGATACAGGGGCGGGACTGAAGCTTTCTTT. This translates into CASRYRGGTEAFF.

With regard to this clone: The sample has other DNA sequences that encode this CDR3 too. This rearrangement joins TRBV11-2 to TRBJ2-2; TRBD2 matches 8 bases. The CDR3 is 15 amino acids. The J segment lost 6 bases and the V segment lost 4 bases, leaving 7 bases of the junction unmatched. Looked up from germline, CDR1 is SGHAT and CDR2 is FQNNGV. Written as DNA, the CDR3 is TGTGCCAGCAGCTCTACGGGAGGGCCTCCCGGGGAGCTGTTTTTT. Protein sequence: CASSSTGGPPGELFF.

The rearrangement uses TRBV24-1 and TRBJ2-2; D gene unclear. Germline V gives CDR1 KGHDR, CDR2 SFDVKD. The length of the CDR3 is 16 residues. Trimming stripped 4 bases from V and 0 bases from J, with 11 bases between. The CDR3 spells CATSEHIITNTGELFF. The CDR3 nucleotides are TGTGCCACCAGTGAGCACATTATAACGAACACCGGGGAGCTGTTTTTT.

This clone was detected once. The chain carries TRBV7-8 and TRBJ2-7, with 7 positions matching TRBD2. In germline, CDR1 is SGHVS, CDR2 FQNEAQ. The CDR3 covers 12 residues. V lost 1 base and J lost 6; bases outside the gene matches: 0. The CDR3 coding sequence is TGTGCCAGCAGCTTAGGGGAGGGCGAGCAGTACTTC. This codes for CASSLGEGEQYF.

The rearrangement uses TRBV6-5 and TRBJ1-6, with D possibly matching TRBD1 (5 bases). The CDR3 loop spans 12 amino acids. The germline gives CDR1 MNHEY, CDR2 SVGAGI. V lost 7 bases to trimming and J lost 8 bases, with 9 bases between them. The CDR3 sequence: CASMRGDSPLHF. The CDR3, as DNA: TGTGCCAGCATGCGGGGGGATTCACCCCTCCACTTT.

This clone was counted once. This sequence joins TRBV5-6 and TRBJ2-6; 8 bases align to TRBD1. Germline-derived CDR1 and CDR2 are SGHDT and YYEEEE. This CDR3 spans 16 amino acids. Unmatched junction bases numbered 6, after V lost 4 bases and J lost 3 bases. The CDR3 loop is CASSSLTGGGANVLTF. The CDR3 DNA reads TGTGCCAGCAGCAGCCTAACAGGGGGTGGGGCCAACGTCCTGACTTTC. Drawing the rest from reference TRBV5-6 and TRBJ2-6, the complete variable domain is DAGVTQSPTHLIKTRGQQVTLRCSPKSGHDTVSWYQQALGQGPQFIFQYYEEEERQRGNFPDRFSGHQFPNYSSELNVNALLLGDSALYLCASSSLTGGGANVLTFGAGSRLTVL.

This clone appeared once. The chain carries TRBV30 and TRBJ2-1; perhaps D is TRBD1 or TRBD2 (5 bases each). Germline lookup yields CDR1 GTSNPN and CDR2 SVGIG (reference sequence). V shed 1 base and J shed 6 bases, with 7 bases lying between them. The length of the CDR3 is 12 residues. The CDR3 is CAWSGDGNEQFF. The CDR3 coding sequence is TGTGCCTGGAGTGGGGACGGCAATGAGCAGTTCTTC.

DNA for the CDR3: TGTGCCAGCAGCTTGGCGACAGGTTGGATAGACACTGAAGCTTTCTTT. As protein: CASSLATGWIDTEAFF. The V call is TRBV5-6, the J call TRBJ1-1, with a weak D call TRBD1 (6 bases). V lost 0 bases to trimming and J lost 3 bases, with 15 bases between them. The CDR3 is made up of 16 amino acids. Germline loops: CDR1 SGHDT, CDR2 YYEEEE.